This record concerns one TCR beta chain sequence. Sequencing was performed with immunoSEQ multiplex PCR; in TCRdb, only in-frame clones are kept and a portion is missing. This table has about 170,000 clones, approximately 83% appearing once. These data come from a study of blood T cell repertoires in COVID-19. Study summary: From T cells, B-cell-depleted T cells, or PBMCs came the material, which was cDNA or gDNA.

Deletions cut 0 bases from V and 4 bases from J, with 5 bases between. CDR1 and CDR2 from the germline V gene are SGDLS and YYNGEE. CDR3 length: 13 residues. J is TRBJ1-5 and V is TRBV9, with D uncertain. The sequence was obtained from a woman of 80 years or more with acute or convalescent COVID-19. Sequenced sample: peripheral blood. This CDR3 is CASSVAGNQPQHF. For the CDR3, the DNA is TGTGCCAGCAGCGTAGCGGGGAATCAGCCCCAGCATTTT.